These 30 T cell receptor beta chains came from one sample sequenced in a study of blood T cell repertoires in COVID-19. Measured with immunoSEQ multiplex PCR; TCRdb has only the in-frame clones, and not every one. Of more than 200,000 clones in the sample, around 90% were seen once. Source material: PBMCs or T cells enriched from blood (not recorded which). These receptors were collected from a woman aged 45-59 years who had recovered from COVID-19.

The rearrangement uses TRBV7-2 and TRBJ2-5; D unresolved. The CDR3 has 11 amino acids. The germline gives CDR1 SGHTA, CDR2 FQGNSA. Trimming left V 4 bases short and J 5 bases short, with 5 bases between. CDR3 nucleotides: TGTGCCAGCAGCTCAGTCGAGACCCAGTACTTC. This gives the protein CASSSVETQYF.

V and J are TRBV7-3 and TRBJ2-6; 7 nucleotides agree with TRBD1. V lost 5 bases and J lost 4; bases outside the gene matches: 8. Germline CDR1 is SGHTA and CDR2 is FQGTGA. This CDR3 region has 16 residues. Here the CDR3 reads CASSPTTGFGANVLTF. The CDR3 region has the DNA TGTGCCAGCAGCCCAACGACAGGGTTCGGGGCCAACGTCCTGACTTTC.

This chain connects TRBV27 to TRBJ1-5; D unclear. The ends were cut back, 2 bases at V and 0 bases at J, with 5 bases in the middle. Germline CDR1 reads MNHEY; CDR2 reads SMNVEV (reference sequence). The CDR3 spans 14 residues. For the CDR3, the DNA is TGTGCCAGCAGTTTAGCCTATAGCAATCAGCCCCAGCATTTT. Residues: CASSLAYSNQPQHF.

V is TRBV28 and J is TRBJ1-1; D is ambiguous. V was clipped by 6 bases and J by 8 bases, with 10 bases between them. Germline assignment: CDR1 MDHEN and CDR2 SYDVKM. This CDR3 has 11 amino acids. Here the CDR3 DNA reads TGTGCCAGCAGCCTTCGTAGAGAAGCTTTCTTT. As protein: CASSLRREAFF.

V and J are TRBV19 and TRBJ2-7; D might be TRBD2 (5 bases). The CDR3 sequence is 16 residues long. CDR1 LNHDA and CDR2 SQIVND come from the germline V gene (reference sequence). V lost 3 bases, J lost 5 bases, and 20 bases lay in between. In nucleotides, the CDR3 is TGTGCCAGTAGTATGAAGTTAGGGTGGCGGGCCGACGAGCAGTACTTC. Translation: CASSMKLGWRADEQYF. Based on the CDR3 plus reference TRBV19 and TRBJ2-7, the full variable domain is DGGITQSPKYLFRKEGQNVTLSCEQNLNHDAMYWYRQDPGQGLRLIYYSQIVNDFQKGDIAEGYSVSREKKESFPLTVTSAQKNPTAFYLCASSMKLGWRADEQYFGPGTRLTVT.

The V gene is TRBV12-2, the J gene TRBJ1-6; the table's TRBD1 call for D was not verified on the DNA. TRBV12-2 is described as a pseudogene. This CDR3 comprises 14 residues. The CDR3 coding sequence is TGTGCAAGTCGCTTGGGACAGTATAATTCACCCCTCCACTTT. Translated, it gives CASRLGQYNSPLHF.

The chain joins TRBV5-1 to TRBJ2-7; possibly TRBD2 for D (5 bases). Between the trimmed V and J ends, which lost 5 bases and 3 bases, there was a span of 9 bases. The CDR3 is 12 residues long. The germline V gene encodes CDR1 SGHRS and CDR2 YFSETQ. As DNA, the CDR3 is TGCGCCAGCAGAGACGGAGGCTACGAGCAGTACTTC. This codes for CASRDGGYEQYF.

The chain has TRBV18 and TRBJ1-2; tentative D call: TRBD1 (6 bases). CDR1 and CDR2 (germline): KGHSH, LQKENI. The length of the CDR3 is 13 residues. Trimming removed 2 bases at V and 6 bases at J, with 10 bases between. CDR3 region: CASSPGQMDGYTF. As DNA, the CDR3 is TGTGCCAGCTCACCAGGACAGATGGATGGCTACACCTTC. The complete variable domain, with remaining parts taken from reference TRBV18 and TRBJ1-2, reads NAGVMQNPRHLVRRRGQEARLRCSPMKGHSHVYWYRQLPEEGLKFMVYLQKENIIDESGMPKERFSAEFPKEGPSILRIQQVVRGDSAAYFCASSPGQMDGYTFGSGTRLTVV.

This clone came up once. V is TRBV5-1 and J is TRBJ2-7; 11 bases fit TRBD1. Germline V lookup: CDR1 SGHRS, CDR2 YFSETQ. V trimming: 4 bases; J trimming: 7 bases; junction bases outside the gene matches: 7. The length of the CDR3 is 14 residues. The CDR3 here is CASSPGQGAREQYF. CDR3 nucleotides: TGCGCCAGCAGCCCAGGACAGGGGGCGCGAGAGCAGTACTTC.

This chain connects TRBV5-1 to TRBJ2-1; TRBD1 is a possible D gene (6 bases). The length of the CDR3 is 16 residues. The germline CDR1 and CDR2 sequences are SGHRS and YFSETQ. Trimming shortened V by 2 bases and J by 7 bases, and 19 bases separated the two germline ends. The chain's CDR3 is CASSFQNRERGNEQFF. CDR3 sequence (DNA): TGCGCCAGCAGCTTCCAGAACAGGGAGAGGGGGAATGAGCAGTTCTTC.

The V gene is TRBV18, the J gene TRBJ2-1; 14 bases align to TRBD2. This CDR3 spans 14 amino acids. Germline CDR1 and CDR2: KGHSH and LQKENI. Unmatched junction bases numbered 3, after V lost 5 bases and J lost 9 bases. The CDR3 DNA sequence: TGTGCCAGCTCATCAGGACTAGCGGGAGGTGAGCAGTTCTTC. It codes for CASSSGLAGGEQFF.

The chain employs TRBV13 and TRBJ2-3, with 9 bases aligning to TRBD1. The CDR3 contains 17 residues. Looked up from germline, CDR1 is PRHDT and CDR2 is FYEKMQ (reference sequence). Trimming removed 3 bases from V and 2 bases from J; junction bases left unmatched: 9. CDR3 amino acids: CASSFTAGQGYTDTQYF. The CDR3 DNA reads TGTGCCAGCAGCTTCACAGCGGGACAGGGTTACACAGATACGCAGTATTTT. Based on the CDR3 plus reference TRBV13 and TRBJ2-3, the full variable domain is AAGVIQSPRHLIKEKRETATLKCYPIPRHDTVYWYQQGPGQDPQFLISFYEKMQSDKGSIPDRFSAQQFSDYHSELNMSSLELGDSALYFCASSFTAGQGYTDTQYFGPGTRLTVL.

This chain links TRBV4-2 with TRBJ1-2; 7 bases fit TRBD1. The CDR3 consists of 15 residues. Germline V gene lookup returns CDR1 LGHNA and CDR2 YNFKEQ. V gave up 0 bases and J gave up 8 bases; unmatched junction bases: 9. As DNA, the CDR3 is TGTGCCAGCAGCCAAGATCGGGAGGGGGCTGAAGGCTACACCTTC. Its translation: CASSQDREGAEGYTF.

The CDR3 coding sequence is TGTGCCAGCAGCTCGAGACCTCCGGGACTTAGACAGTTCTTC. This sequence encodes CASSSRPPGLRQFF. The J gene is TRBJ2-1, the V gene TRBV7-2; the D gene is possibly TRBD2 (6 bases). Germline assignment: CDR1 SGHTA and CDR2 FQGNSA. Between the trimmed V and J ends, which lost 4 bases and 13 bases, there was a span of 20 bases. CDR3 length equals 14 residues.

This chain joins TRBV12-3 or TRBV12-4 and TRBJ2-7; D possibly corresponds to TRBD1 (6 bases). The CDR3 covers 13 residues. Between the trimmed V and J ends, which lost 5 bases and 2 bases, there was a span of 10 bases. CDR3 amino acids: CASSARGTYEQYF. Here the CDR3 DNA reads TGTGCCAGCAGTGCCAGGGGTACCTACGAGCAGTACTTC.

The chain joins TRBV19 to TRBJ1-1; 8 bases agree with TRBD1. The CDR3 extends over 16 amino acids. Germline CDR1 is LNHDA and CDR2 is SQIVND (reference sequence). V lost 6 bases to trimming and J lost 1 base; unmatched junction nucleotides: 10. CDR3 nucleotide sequence: TGTGCCAGTAGCCGTACTCCCGGGACAGGGAACACTGAAGCTTTCTTT. Translation gives CASSRTPGTGNTEAFF. The whole variable domain, remainder taken from reference TRBV19 and TRBJ1-1, is DGGITQSPKYLFRKEGQNVTLSCEQNLNHDAMYWYRQDPGQGLRLIYYSQIVNDFQKGDIAEGYSVSREKKESFPLTVTSAQKNPTAFYLCASSRTPGTGNTEAFFGQGTRLTVV.

The chain is built from TRBV15 and TRBJ1-2; no firm D call. The V gene's germline CDR1 is LNHNV and CDR2 YYDKDF (reference sequence). Between the trimmed V and J ends, which lost 0 bases and 6 bases, there was a span of 5 bases. The CDR3 covers 12 residues. In DNA form, the CDR3 reads TGTGCCACCAGCAGAGATAATCATGGCTACACCTTC. This gives the protein CATSRDNHGYTF. The full variable domain, in which reference TRBV15 and TRBJ1-2 provide the parts outside the CDR3, is DAMVIQNPRYQVTQFGKPVTLSCSQTLNHNVMYWYQQKSSQAPKLLFHYYDKDFNNEADTPDNFQSRRPNTSFCFLDIRSPGLGDTAMYLCATSRDNHGYTFGSGTRLTVV.

The gene calls are TRBV19 and TRBJ2-7, with 7 bases identical to TRBD1. The ends lost 4 bases at V and 2 bases at J; junction bases unmatched: 5. The CDR3 is 14 amino acids. Germline lookup yields CDR1 LNHDA and CDR2 SQIVND (reference sequence). CDR3 sequence (DNA): TGTGCCAGTAGTAGAGAACAGGGGCCCTACGAGCAGTACTTC. Its protein is CASSREQGPYEQYF.

The chain joins TRBV4-1 to TRBJ1-1; D gene ambiguous. CDR1 is MGHRA and CDR2 is YSYEKL in the germline V gene. The CDR3 is 14 amino acids. V lost 1 base, J lost 4 bases, and 10 bases lay in between. The CDR3 region has the DNA TGCGCCAGCAGCCAAGCCGGTGTGGTCACTGAAGCTTTCTTT. Encoded protein: CASSQAGVVTEAFF.

The V and J genes are TRBV3-1 (or the pseudogene TRBV3-2) and TRBJ2-1, with 10 bases aligning to TRBD2. The CDR3 totals 19 residues. V shed 3 bases, J shed 0 bases, and the junction held 11 bases outside the gene matches. Germline-derived CDR1 and CDR2 are LGHDT and YNNKEL (reference sequence). The DNA for the CDR3 is TGTGCCAGCAGCCAGCGGGTACTAGCGGGACCCAGCTCCTACAATGAGCAGTTCTTC. It specifies CASSQRVLAGPSSYNEQFF.

This clone came up a few times. This sequence joins TRBV28 and TRBJ1-5; the D gene is possibly TRBD1 (5 bases). Germline V gene lookup returns CDR1 MDHEN and CDR2 SYDVKM. There are 15 residues in the CDR3. Between the trimmed V and J ends, which lost 0 bases and 3 bases, there was a span of 9 bases. CDR3 in DNA: TGTGCCAGCAGTTTATGGGTGGGGCCCAATCAGCCCCAGCATTTT. As protein: CASSLWVGPNQPQHF.

This clone was detected a few times. The chain links TRBV2 to TRBJ1-6, with 9 bases aligning to TRBD1. This CDR3 has 16 amino acids. The V and J ends lost 4 bases and 8 bases, in that order; junction bases with no gene match: 9. Germline V gene data show CDR1 as SNHLY and CDR2 as FYNNEI. CDR3 amino acids: CASSVGTGGIDSPLHF. The DNA of the CDR3 is TGTGCCAGCAGTGTGGGTACAGGGGGCATTGATTCACCCCTCCACTTT.

CDR3 coding DNA: TGTGCCAGCAGCTTTGACAGCCCCTACGAGCAGTACTTC. Protein sequence: CASSFDSPYEQYF. The J gene is TRBJ2-7, the V gene TRBV7-2, with D possibly TRBD1 on 5 matching bases. This CDR3 has 13 residues. Germline assignment: CDR1 SGHTA and CDR2 FQGNSA. V was cut by 3 bases and J by 2 bases, with 8 bases left in between.

The chain uses TRBV7-3 and TRBJ2-2; weak D call: TRBD1 (6 bases). This CDR3 comprises 15 residues. Trimming removed 5 bases from V and 4 bases from J, with 14 bases in between. Per the germline V gene, CDR1 is SGHTA and CDR2 is FQGTGA. CDR3 loop: CASSTSTGRTGELFF. As DNA, the CDR3 is TGTGCCAGCAGCACCTCAACAGGGCGCACCGGGGAGCTGTTTTTT.

This clone was detected once. This rearrangement joins TRBV2 to TRBJ1-1, with D perhaps matching TRBD1 (5 bases). Germline CDR1 is SNHLY and CDR2 is FYNNEI. V was pared by 6 bases and J by 8 bases, with 19 bases between. The CDR3 has 14 residues. Here the CDR3 reads CASSDRKGAIEAFF. CDR3 DNA: TGTGCCAGCAGCGACAGAAAAGGAGCGATCGAAGCTTTCTTT.

CDR3 region: CASSPTGGPYEQYF. The CDR3 nucleotides read TGTGCCAGCAGCCCGACAGGAGGACCCTACGAGCAGTACTTC. The J gene is TRBJ2-7, the V gene TRBV27; weak D call: TRBD1 (6 bases). This CDR3 contains 14 residues. Per germline, CDR1 MNHEY and CDR2 SMNVEV (reference sequence). The V and J ends lost 6 bases and 2 bases respectively, with 14 bases between them.

This chain links TRBV7-6 with TRBJ2-1, with 7 positions matching TRBD2. Germline lookup yields CDR1 SGHVS and CDR2 FNYEAQ. J gave up 0 bases and V 4 bases, and 6 bases lay outside the gene matches. The CDR3 consists of 16 residues. CDR3 region: CASSSRAGSSYNEQFF. As DNA, the CDR3 is TGTGCCAGCAGCTCTAGAGCGGGGAGCTCCTACAATGAGCAGTTCTTC.

This clone was recorded a few times. This chain connects TRBV5-1 to TRBJ1-3; tentative D call: TRBD1 (5 bases). In germline, CDR1 is SGHRS, CDR2 YFSETQ. The length of the CDR3 is 16 residues. The germline V and J ends were trimmed by 2 bases and 2 bases, with 14 bases remaining between them. The DNA for the CDR3 is TGCGCCAGCAGCTTTGGTGGGGCGCTGGCTGGAAACACCATATATTTT. This translates into CASSFGGALAGNTIYF. The full variable domain, rest sourced from reference TRBV5-1 and TRBJ1-3, is KAGVTQTPRYLIKTRGQQVTLSCSPISGHRSVSWYQQTPGQGLQFLFEYFSETQRNKGNFPGRFSGRQFSNSRSEMNVSTLELGDSALYLCASSFGGALAGNTIYFGEGSWLTVV.

The chain combines TRBV5-5 with TRBJ1-1; the D gene is possibly TRBD1 (5 bases). V lost 4 bases and J lost 5, with 18 bases in between. Germline lookup yields CDR1 SGHKS and CDR2 YYEKEE (reference sequence). CDR3 length equals 15 residues. DNA of the CDR3: TGTGCCAGCAGCCCCTGGACGGGCCGGGGGACTGAAGCTTTCTTT. Translated: CASSPWTGRGTEAFF.

V gene TRBV19 combines with J gene TRBJ2-1, with D maybe TRBD2 (5 bases). The V end was cut by 3 bases, the J end by 7 bases, with 13 bases between. CDR3 size: 14 residues. The germline V gene has CDR1 LNHDA and CDR2 SQIVND (reference sequence). This chain's CDR3 is CASSMSHGMNEQFF. The DNA of the CDR3 is TGTGCCAGTAGTATGAGCCACGGGATGAATGAGCAGTTCTTC.